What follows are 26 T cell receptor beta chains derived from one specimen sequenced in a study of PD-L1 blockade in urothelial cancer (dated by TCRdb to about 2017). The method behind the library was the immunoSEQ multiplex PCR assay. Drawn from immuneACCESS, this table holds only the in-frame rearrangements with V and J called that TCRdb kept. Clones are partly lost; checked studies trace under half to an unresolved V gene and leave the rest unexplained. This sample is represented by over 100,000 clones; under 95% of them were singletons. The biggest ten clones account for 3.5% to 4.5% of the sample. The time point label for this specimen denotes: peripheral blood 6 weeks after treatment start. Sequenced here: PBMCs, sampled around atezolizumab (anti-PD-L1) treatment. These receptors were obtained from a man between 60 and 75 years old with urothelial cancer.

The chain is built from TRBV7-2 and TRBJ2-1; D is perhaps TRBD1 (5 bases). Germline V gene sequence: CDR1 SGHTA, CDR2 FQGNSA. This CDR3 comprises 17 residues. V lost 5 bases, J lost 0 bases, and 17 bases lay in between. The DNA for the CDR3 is TGTGCCAGCAGCCCAAGACAGTGGGCTAGCTCCTACAATGAGCAGTTCTTC. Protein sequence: CASSPRQWASSYNEQFF. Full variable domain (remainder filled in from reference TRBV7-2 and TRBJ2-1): GAGVSQSPSNKVTEKGKDVELRCDPISGHTALYWYRQSLGQGLEFLIYFQGNSAPDKSGLPSDRFSAERTGGSVSTLTIQRTQQEDSAVYLCASSPRQWASSYNEQFFGPGTRLTVL.

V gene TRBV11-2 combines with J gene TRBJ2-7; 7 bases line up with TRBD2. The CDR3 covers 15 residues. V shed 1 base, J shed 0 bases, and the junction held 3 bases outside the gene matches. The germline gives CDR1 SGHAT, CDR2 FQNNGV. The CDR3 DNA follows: TGTGCCAGCAGCTTAGGACTAGCCACCTCCTACGAGCAGTACTTC. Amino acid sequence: CASSLGLATSYEQYF.

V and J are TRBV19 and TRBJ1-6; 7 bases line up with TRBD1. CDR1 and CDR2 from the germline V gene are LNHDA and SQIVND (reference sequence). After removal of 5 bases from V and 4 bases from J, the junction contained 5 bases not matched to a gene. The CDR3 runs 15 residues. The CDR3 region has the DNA TGTGCCAGTAGTGAGGACAGGAGTTATAATTCACCCCTCCACTTT. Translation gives CASSEDRSYNSPLHF.

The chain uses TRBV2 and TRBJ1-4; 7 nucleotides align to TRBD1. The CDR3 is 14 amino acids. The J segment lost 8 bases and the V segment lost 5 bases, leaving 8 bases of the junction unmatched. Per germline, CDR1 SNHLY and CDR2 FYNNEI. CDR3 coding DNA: TGTGCCAGCAGTATAATCGGGACAGAGGAAAAACTGTTTTTT. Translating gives CASSIIGTEEKLFF. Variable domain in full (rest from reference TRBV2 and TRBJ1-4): EPEVTQTPSHQVTQMGQEVILRCVPISNHLYFYWYRQILGQKVEFLVSFYNNEISEKSEIFDDQFSVERPDGSNFTLKIRSTKLEDSAMYFCASSIIGTEEKLFFGSGTQLSVL.

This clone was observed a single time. CDR3 coding DNA: TGTGCCAGCAGCTTAATGCCTAGCACGGCAGATACGCAGTATTTT. As protein: CASSLMPSTADTQYF. The V call is TRBV7-2, the J call TRBJ2-3; possibly TRBD2 for D (5 bases). The CDR3 is 15 amino acids. V lost 2 bases to trimming and J lost 4 bases, with 13 bases between them. CDR1 and CDR2 from the germline V gene are SGHTA and FQGNSA.

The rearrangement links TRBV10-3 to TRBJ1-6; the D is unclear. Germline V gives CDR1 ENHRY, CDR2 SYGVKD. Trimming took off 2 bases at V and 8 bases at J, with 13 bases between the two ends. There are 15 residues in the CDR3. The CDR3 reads CAISEGQVLYSPLHF. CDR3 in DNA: TGTGCCATCAGTGAGGGTCAGGTTCTTTATTCACCCCTCCACTTT.

Here the CDR3 DNA reads TGTGCCAGCAGCCACCTTACAGGCGCCAATGAAAAACTGTTTTTT. Translated, it gives CASSHLTGANEKLFF. V usage is TRBV7-9 and J usage is TRBJ1-4, with D possibly TRBD1 on 5 matching bases. Germline CDR1 and CDR2: SEHNR and FQNEAQ (reference sequence). The ends were cut back, 5 bases at V and 5 bases at J, with 15 bases in the middle. CDR3 length: 15 residues.

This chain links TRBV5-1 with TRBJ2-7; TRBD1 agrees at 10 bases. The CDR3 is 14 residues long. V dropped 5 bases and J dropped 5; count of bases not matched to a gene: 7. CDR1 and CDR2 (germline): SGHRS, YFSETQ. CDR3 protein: CASRRGTGADEQYF. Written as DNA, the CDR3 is TGCGCCAGCAGGAGGGGGACAGGGGCAGACGAGCAGTACTTC.

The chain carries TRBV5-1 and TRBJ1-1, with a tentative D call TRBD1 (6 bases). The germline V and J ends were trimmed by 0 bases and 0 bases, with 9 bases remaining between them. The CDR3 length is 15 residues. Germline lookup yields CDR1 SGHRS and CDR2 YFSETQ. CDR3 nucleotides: TGCGCCAGCAGCTTGGTTGGGGGCGTGAACACTGAAGCTTTCTTT. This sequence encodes CASSLVGGVNTEAFF.

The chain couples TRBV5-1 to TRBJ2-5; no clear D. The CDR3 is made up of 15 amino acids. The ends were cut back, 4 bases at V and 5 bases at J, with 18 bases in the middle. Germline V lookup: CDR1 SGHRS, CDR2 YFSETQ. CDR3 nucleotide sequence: TGCGCCAGCAGCCCGACCGTGGGCTCCGTGGAGACCCAGTACTTC. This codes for CASSPTVGSVETQYF. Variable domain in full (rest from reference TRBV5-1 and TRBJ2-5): KAGVTQTPRYLIKTRGQQVTLSCSPISGHRSVSWYQQTPGQGLQFLFEYFSETQRNKGNFPGRFSGRQFSNSRSEMNVSTLELGDSALYLCASSPTVGSVETQYFGPGTRLLVL.

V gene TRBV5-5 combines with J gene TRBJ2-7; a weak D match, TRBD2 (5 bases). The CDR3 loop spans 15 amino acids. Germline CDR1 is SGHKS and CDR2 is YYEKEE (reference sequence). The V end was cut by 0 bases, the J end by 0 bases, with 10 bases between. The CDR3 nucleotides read TGTGCCAGCAGCTTGGCGGGAATTAGCTCCTACGAGCAGTACTTC. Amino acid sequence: CASSLAGISSYEQYF. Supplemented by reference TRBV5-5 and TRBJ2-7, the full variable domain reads DAGVTQSPTHLIKTRGQQVTLRCSPISGHKSVSWYQQVLGQGPQFIFQYYEKEERGRGNFPDRFSARQFPNYSSELNVNALLLGDSALYLCASSLAGISSYEQYFGPGTRLTVT.

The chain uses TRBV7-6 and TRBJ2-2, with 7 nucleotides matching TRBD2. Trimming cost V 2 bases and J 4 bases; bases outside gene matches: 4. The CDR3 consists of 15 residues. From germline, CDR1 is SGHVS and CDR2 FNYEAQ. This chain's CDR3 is CASSLRGGGTGELFF. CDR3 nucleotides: TGTGCCAGCAGCTTACGGGGCGGGGGCACCGGGGAGCTGTTTTTT.

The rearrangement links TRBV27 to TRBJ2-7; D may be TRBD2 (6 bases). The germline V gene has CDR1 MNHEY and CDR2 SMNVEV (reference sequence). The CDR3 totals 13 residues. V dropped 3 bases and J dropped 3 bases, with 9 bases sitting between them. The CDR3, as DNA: TGTGCCAGCAGTTTTCGGAGGGACTACGAGCAGTACTTC. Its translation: CASSFRRDYEQYF.

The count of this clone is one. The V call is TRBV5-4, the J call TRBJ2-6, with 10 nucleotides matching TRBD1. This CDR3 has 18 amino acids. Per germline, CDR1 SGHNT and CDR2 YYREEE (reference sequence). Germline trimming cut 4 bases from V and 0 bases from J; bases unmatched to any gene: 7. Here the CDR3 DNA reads TGTGCCAGCAGCCCGCGACAGGGGGCCCTCTCTGGGGCCAACGTCCTGACTTTC. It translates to CASSPRQGALSGANVLTF.

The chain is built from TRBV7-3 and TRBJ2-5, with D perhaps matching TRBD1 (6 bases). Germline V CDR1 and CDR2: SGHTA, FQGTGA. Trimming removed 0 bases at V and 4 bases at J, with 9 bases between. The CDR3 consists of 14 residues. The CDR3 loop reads CASSLTSRGETQYF. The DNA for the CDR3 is TGTGCCAGCAGCTTAACTTCCAGGGGAGAGACCCAGTACTTC.

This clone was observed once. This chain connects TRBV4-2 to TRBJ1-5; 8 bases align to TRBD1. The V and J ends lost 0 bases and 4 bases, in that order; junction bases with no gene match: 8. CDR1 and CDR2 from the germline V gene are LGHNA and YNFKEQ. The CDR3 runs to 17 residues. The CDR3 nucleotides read TGTGCCAGCAGCCAAGAGCCCCTCAGGGGGCGGAATCAGCCCCAGCATTTT. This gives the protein CASSQEPLRGRNQPQHF.

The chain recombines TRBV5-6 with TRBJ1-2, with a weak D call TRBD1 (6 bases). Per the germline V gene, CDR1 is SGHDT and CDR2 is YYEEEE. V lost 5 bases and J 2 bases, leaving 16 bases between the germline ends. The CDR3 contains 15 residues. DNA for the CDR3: TGTGCCAGCAGAAGGTGGGGGGGCGCGAACTATGGCTACACCTTC. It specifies CASRRWGGANYGYTF.

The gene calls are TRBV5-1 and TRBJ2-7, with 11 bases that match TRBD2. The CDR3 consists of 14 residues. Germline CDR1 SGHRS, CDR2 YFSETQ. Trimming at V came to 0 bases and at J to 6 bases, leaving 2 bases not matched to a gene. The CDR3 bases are TGCGCCAGCAGCTTGGTAGGGACTAGCGGCGAGCAGTACTTC. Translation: CASSLVGTSGEQYF. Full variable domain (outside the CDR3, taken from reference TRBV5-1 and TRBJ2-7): KAGVTQTPRYLIKTRGQQVTLSCSPISGHRSVSWYQQTPGQGLQFLFEYFSETQRNKGNFPGRFSGRQFSNSRSEMNVSTLELGDSALYLCASSLVGTSGEQYFGPGTRLTVT.

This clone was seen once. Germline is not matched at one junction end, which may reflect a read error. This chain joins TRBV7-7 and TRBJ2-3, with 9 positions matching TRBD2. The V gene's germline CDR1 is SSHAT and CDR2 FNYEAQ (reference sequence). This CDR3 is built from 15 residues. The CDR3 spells CASSSGLARTDTQYF. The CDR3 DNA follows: TGTGCTAGCAGCTCGGGACTAGCTCGCACAGATACGCAGTATTTT. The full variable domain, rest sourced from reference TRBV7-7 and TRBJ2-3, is GAGVSQSPRYKVTKRGQDVTLRCDPISSHATLYWYQQALGQGPEFLTYFNYEAQPDKSGLPSDRFSAERPEGSISTLTIQRTEQRDSAMYRCASSSGLARTDTQYFGPGTRLTVL.

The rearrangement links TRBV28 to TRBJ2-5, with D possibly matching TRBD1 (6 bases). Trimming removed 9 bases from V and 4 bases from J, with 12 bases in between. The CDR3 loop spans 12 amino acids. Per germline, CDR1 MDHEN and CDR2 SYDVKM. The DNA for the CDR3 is TGTGCCAGTTCACAGGGTTCAGAGACCCAGTACTTC. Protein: CASSQGSETQYF.

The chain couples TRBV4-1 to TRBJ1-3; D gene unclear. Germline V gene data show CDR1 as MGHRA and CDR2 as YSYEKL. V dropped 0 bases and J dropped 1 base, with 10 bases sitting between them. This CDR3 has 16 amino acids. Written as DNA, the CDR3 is TGCGCCAGCAGCCAAGACGTGGGCAGATCTGGAAACACCATATATTTT. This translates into CASSQDVGRSGNTIYF.

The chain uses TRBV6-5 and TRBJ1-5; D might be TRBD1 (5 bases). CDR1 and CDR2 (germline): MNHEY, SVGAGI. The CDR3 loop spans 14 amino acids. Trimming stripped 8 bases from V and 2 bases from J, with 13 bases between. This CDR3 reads CASSFGARNQPQHF. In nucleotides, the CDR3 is TGTGCCAGCTCCTTTGGGGCCCGCAATCAGCCCCAGCATTTT.

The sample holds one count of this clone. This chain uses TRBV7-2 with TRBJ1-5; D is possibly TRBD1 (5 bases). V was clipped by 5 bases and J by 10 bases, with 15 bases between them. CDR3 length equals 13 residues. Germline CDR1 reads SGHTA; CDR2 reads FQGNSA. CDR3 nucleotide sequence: TGTGCCAGCAGCCAGGAGGGGCCCCAACCCCAGCATTTT. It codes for CASSQEGPQPQHF.

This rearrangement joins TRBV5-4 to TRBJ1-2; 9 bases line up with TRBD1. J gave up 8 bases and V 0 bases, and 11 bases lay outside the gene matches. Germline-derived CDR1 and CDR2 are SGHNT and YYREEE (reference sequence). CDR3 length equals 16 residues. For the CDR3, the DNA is TGTGCCAGCAGCTTGGCGAGGACAGGGGCCTCGGGAGGCTACACCTTC. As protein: CASSLARTGASGGYTF.

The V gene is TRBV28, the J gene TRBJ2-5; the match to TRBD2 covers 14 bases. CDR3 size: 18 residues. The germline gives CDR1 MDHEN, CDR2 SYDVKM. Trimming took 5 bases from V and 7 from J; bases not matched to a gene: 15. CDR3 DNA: TGTGCCAGCAGTCCTTCGGGACTAGCGGGAGCGTTTCGGTGGACCCAGTACTTC. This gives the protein CASSPSGLAGAFRWTQYF.

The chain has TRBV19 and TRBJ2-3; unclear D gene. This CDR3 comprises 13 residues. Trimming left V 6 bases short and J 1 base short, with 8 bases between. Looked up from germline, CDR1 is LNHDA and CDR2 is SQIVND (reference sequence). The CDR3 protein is CASSMPGTDTQYF. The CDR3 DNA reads TGTGCCAGTAGCATGCCGGGCACAGATACGCAGTATTTT.